The 32 T cell receptor beta chains below all came from one sample that was sequenced in a study of tumor-infiltrating lymphocytes in primary liver carcinoma. TCR beta cDNA was prepared out of around 460 ng total RNA by means of a constant-region primer. Libraries for TCR beta were built through three nested multiplex PCR rounds, which together made up a slightly modified ARM-PCR procedure. Two initial PCR rounds of roughly 10 cycles each paired TRBV1-TRBV30 forward primers with a C-beta reverse primer. TCRdb re-called the multiplex PCR reads with MiXCR, one entry per CDR3 protein. The table has about 200,000 distinct CDR3 sequences, less than 65% seen once; the top ten hold about 7.1%. Blood RNA came from unsorted whole blood; germline DNA was also extracted. Sequences were obtained from peripheral blood. These receptors came from a woman aged 60-75 years with primary liver carcinoma and hepatitis B virus infection.

As for this clonotype: The junction shows a germline mismatch at one end, possibly a read error. The chain joins TRBV5-4 to TRBJ2-5; no definite D call. In germline, CDR1 is SGHNT, CDR2 YYREEE (reference sequence). The CDR3 contains 15 residues. CDR3 in DNA: TGTGCCAGCGGCTTGGGCATGGGCACCCAAGAGACCCAGTACTTC. This encodes CASGLGMGTQETQYF.

This chain uses TRBV20-1 with TRBJ2-1, with TRBD2 matching over 9 bases. Germline CDR1 is DFQATT and CDR2 is SNEGSKA (reference sequence). J gave up 7 bases and V 6 bases, and 10 bases lay outside the gene matches. The CDR3 runs to 14 residues. The CDR3, as DNA: TGCAGTGCCAAAATAGCGGGAGTGGGGAATGAGCAGTTCTTC. The encoded protein is CSAKIAGVGNEQFF.

A note on this clonotype: This may come from a read error, since a much larger clone is one base off. In this CDR3 the conserved last residue, phenylalanine or tryptophan, is missing, so a read error is likely. V gene TRBV11-1 combines with J gene TRBJ2-7; 7 bases are a match to TRBD1. This CDR3 has 14 amino acids. The junction had 12 bases not matched to a gene; V was cut back by 8 bases and J by 5 bases. Germline V lookup: CDR1 SGHAT, CDR2 FQDESV (reference sequence). The CDR3 here is CASGDKYRGNEQYL. The CDR3 nucleotides read TGTGCCAGCGGCGACAAATACAGGGGCAACGAGCAGTACTTG.

Regarding this clonotype: A much larger clone differs by one base, so this may be a read error. The rearrangement joins TRBV13 to TRBJ1-2; TRBD1 matches 9 bases. This CDR3 is built from 14 residues. Germline V gene sequence: CDR1 PRHDT, CDR2 FYEKMQ (reference sequence). The chain's CDR3 is CTSSYDRGSYGYTF. In nucleotides, the CDR3 is TGTACCAGCAGCTACGACAGGGGGAGTTATGGCTACACCTTC.

In the case of this clonotype: A much larger clone differs by one base, so this may be a read error. This rearrangement joins TRBV29-1 to TRBJ1-2, with D perhaps matching TRBD1 (6 bases). The CDR3 consists of 13 residues. With 2 bases removed from V and 5 bases from J, the gap between germline ends came to 12 bases. Germline CDR1 and CDR2: SQVTM and ANQGSEA. The CDR3 protein is CSVECQGRYGYTF. The CDR3 DNA sequence: TGCAGCGTTGAATGTCAGGGGCGTTATGGCTACACCTTC.

The J gene is TRBJ2-6, the V gene TRBV12-3 or TRBV12-4; D is perhaps TRBD1 or TRBD2 (5 bases each). V was pared by 8 bases and J by 6 bases, with 8 bases between. The CDR3 is made up of 12 amino acids. This chain's CDR3 is CASRGVANVLTF. In DNA form, the CDR3 reads TGTGCCAGCCGGGGCGTGGCCAACGTCCTGACTTTC.

In this sample, this clonotype turned up a few times. It may be a read error: a sequence one base away is much more abundant. This chain links TRBV12-3 or TRBV12-4 with TRBJ2-5; 7 bases match TRBD1. This CDR3 is built from 13 residues. In DNA form, the CDR3 reads TGTGTCAGCAGACCGGGACAGCGAGAGACCCAGTACTTC. Its translation: CVSRPGQRETQYF.

In the case of this clonotype: This may come from a read error, since a much larger clone is one base off. The chain uses TRBV10-1 and TRBJ2-1, with 9 bases that match TRBD1. CDR1 WNHNN and CDR2 SYGVQD come from the germline V gene (reference sequence). The CDR3 has 16 amino acids. Unmatched junction bases numbered 7, after V lost 3 bases and J lost 4 bases. CDR3 DNA sequence: TGCGCCAGCAGTGACGGGACAGGGAGAAGATACAATGAGCAGTTCTTC. This gives the protein CASSDGTGRRYNEQFF.

As concerns this clonotype: Germline is not matched at one junction end, which may reflect a read error. V gene TRBV12-3 or TRBV12-4 combines with J gene TRBJ2-1; unclear D gene. This CDR3 region has 15 residues. The CDR3 here is CARSPGRSSYNKQFF. CDR3 coding DNA: TGTGCCCGCAGTCCAGGAAGGAGCTCCTACAATAAGCAGTTCTTC.

The J gene is TRBJ2-7, the V gene TRBV6-5; 7 bases fit TRBD2. CDR1 MNHEY and CDR2 SVGAGI come from the germline V gene. CDR3 length: 15 residues. J gave up 3 bases and V 5 bases, and 10 bases lay outside the gene matches. The CDR3 reads CASSGGTIGIYEQYF. The CDR3 nucleotides are TGTGCCAGCAGTGGAGGGACTATCGGGATCTACGAGCAGTACTTC.

This clonotype was seen many times. CDR3 sequence (DNA): TGCAGCGTTGAAGTGGAGGGGGCGTACGAGCAGTACTTC. As protein: CSVEVEGAYEQYF. The chain combines TRBV29-1 with TRBJ2-7; possible D gene TRBD1, 7 bases. The ends were cut back, 1 base at V and 4 bases at J, with 11 bases in the middle. The CDR3 loop spans 13 amino acids. Germline V gene lookup returns CDR1 SQVTM and CDR2 ANQGSEA.

This clonotype was seen at least ten times. This chain links TRBV6-2 or TRBV6-3 with TRBJ2-1, with D tentatively TRBD1 or TRBD2 (5 bases each). This CDR3 comprises 14 residues. Germline CDR1 reads MNHEY; CDR2 reads SVGEGT. V was cut by 3 bases and J by 8 bases, with 14 bases left in between. CDR3: CASSYGGSKDEQFF. The CDR3 DNA is TGTGCCAGCAGTTATGGGGGATCTAAGGATGAGCAGTTCTTC.

Ten or more counts support this clonotype. V usage is TRBV12-3 or TRBV12-4 and J usage is TRBJ2-1; D unresolved. CDR3 size: 13 residues. V lost 1 base and J lost 3, with 4 bases in between. CDR3 in amino acids: CASSLVGYNEQFF. Here the CDR3 DNA reads TGTGCCAGCAGTTTAGTCGGCTACAATGAGCAGTTCTTC.

For this clonotype: A read error is possible here, since a much larger clone lies one base away. V usage is TRBV5-1 and J usage is TRBJ1-2, with a tentative D call TRBD1 (6 bases). This CDR3 comprises 15 residues. Germline CDR1 is SGHRS and CDR2 is YFSETQ. The CDR3 reads CSSSLGDTLGYGYTF. As DNA, the CDR3 is TGCTCCAGCAGCTTGGGGGACACCCTCGGGTATGGCTACACCTTC.

Note on this clonotype: An end of the junction does not agree with germline; a read error may underlie this. The chain has TRBV11-2 and TRBJ2-7; 8 nucleotides align to TRBD2. The CDR3 loop spans 20 amino acids. The germline V gene encodes CDR1 SGHAT and CDR2 FQNNGV. The CDR3 loop is CAISLIWDITLAGLGREQYF. CDR3 nucleotides: TGTGCCATCAGCTTAATTTGGGACATAACCCTAGCGGGCCTAGGACGCGAACAGTACTTC.

This clonotype was detected ten times or more. This chain links TRBV7-9 with TRBJ2-3; no reliable D call. Trimming shortened V by 3 bases and J by 8 bases, and 6 bases separated the two germline ends. The germline V gene has CDR1 SEHNR and CDR2 FQNEAQ (reference sequence). The CDR3 spans 11 residues. The CDR3 coding sequence is TGTGCCAGCAGCTTGGGATCTACGCAGTATTTT. Its translation: CASSLGSTQYF.

The CDR3 DNA follows: TGTGCCAGCTCACCAGGGGGTTTCTCCTACGAGCAGTACTTC. It yields the protein CASSPGGFSYEQYF. The V gene is TRBV18, the J gene TRBJ2-7, with D perhaps TRBD1 or TRBD2 (5 bases each). Germline V gene sequence: CDR1 KGHSH, CDR2 LQKENI. The ends were cut back, 2 bases at V and 0 bases at J, with 8 bases in the middle. This CDR3 region has 14 residues.

As regards this clonotype: Since the CDR3 does not end with the conserved phenylalanine or tryptophan, this likely comes from a read error. The chain joins TRBV11-2 to TRBJ1-2; tentatively, D is TRBD1 (6 bases). Germline CDR1 is SGHAT and CDR2 is FQNNGV. The CDR3 runs to 15 residues. In DNA, the CDR3 is TGCGCCAGCAGCTTACACCCAGGGGCCAACTATGGCTACACCCTC. Encoded protein: CASSLHPGANYGYTL.

In the case of this clonotype: A read error is possible here, since a much larger clone lies one base away. The chain carries TRBV5-1 and TRBJ2-1; no clear D gene. CDR3 length: 15 residues. Trimming cost V 0 bases and J 8 bases, with 15 bases left between them. The V gene's germline CDR1 is SGHRS and CDR2 YFSETQ. CDR3 in DNA: TGCGCCAGCAGCTTGGATGTCGTCCCCGGTTATGAGCAGTTCTTC. Translation gives CASSLDVVPGYEQFF.

With respect to this clonotype: At one of its ends the junction is not consistent with the germline gene, which may arise from a read error. This sequence joins TRBV5-6 and TRBJ1-3; 7 bases are a match to TRBD1. CDR1 and CDR2 from the germline V gene are SGHDT and YYEEEE. CDR3 size: 14 residues. Here the CDR3 reads CVSNEGATGNTIYF. Written as DNA, the CDR3 is TGTGTCAGCAATGAGGGGGCGACGGGAAACACCATATATTTT.

As concerns this clonotype: One junction end does not reproduce the germline sequence, and a read error may be involved. The rearrangement uses TRBV12-3 or TRBV12-4 and TRBJ2-2; D possibly matches TRBD1 or TRBD2 (5 bases each). This CDR3 has 14 amino acids. The CDR3 is CASSWDRNTGDLFF. The CDR3 DNA sequence: TGTGCCAGCAGTTGGGACCGGAACACCGGGGACCTGTTTTTT.

V gene TRBV12-3 or TRBV12-4 combines with J gene TRBJ1-5; no clear D. CDR3 length: 14 residues. V was clipped by 2 bases and J by 4 bases, with 9 bases between them. The CDR3 DNA is TGTGCCAGCAGTTTACATGTGGGAAATCAGCCCCAGCATTTT. It specifies CASSLHVGNQPQHF.

The rearrangement uses TRBV5-1 and TRBJ1-5, with 7 bases identical to TRBD1. The V gene end was trimmed by 6 bases and the J gene end by 3 bases; junction bases not matched to a gene: 9. Germline lookup yields CDR1 SGHRS and CDR2 YFSETQ. The CDR3 is 15 amino acids. The CDR3 protein is CASTSQGLPNQPQHF. For the CDR3, the DNA is TGCGCCAGCACCTCACAGGGGCTACCCAATCAGCCCCAGCATTTT.

This clonotype was detected only once. The CDR3 end shows no conserved phenylalanine or tryptophan, and so a read error is likely. It is unclear where the CDR3 begins or ends on the DNA, so no DNA is shown, and the CDR3 is as TCRdb lists it. The rearrangement uses TRBV6-6 and TRBJ1-2. The CDR3 adds up to 13 amino acids, both ends counted. Per germline, CDR1 MNHNY and CDR2 SVGAGI (reference sequence). CDR3 region: CASSYTTDYGYTL.

This chain uses TRBV30 with TRBJ1-1, with TRBD1 matching 8 bases. The germline gives CDR1 GTSNPN, CDR2 SVGIG (reference sequence). The length of the CDR3 is 14 residues. V dropped 2 bases and J dropped 3; count of bases not matched to a gene: 5. CDR3 sequence (DNA): TGTGCCTGGAGTAGGGGCAGGGGGCACACTGAAGCTTTCTTT. As protein: CAWSRGRGHTEAFF.

For this clonotype: Relative to the germline gene, one junction end is altered; a read error may explain this. The chain employs TRBV28 and TRBJ2-7; 11 bases fit TRBD2. The CDR3 has 15 residues. Germline V gives CDR1 MDHEN, CDR2 SYDVKM. This chain's CDR3 is CVSRGTSGYAYEQYF. The CDR3 bases are TGTGTCAGCAGAGGGACTAGCGGCTATGCCTACGAGCAGTACTTC.

The chain combines TRBV6-1 with TRBJ2-7, with D maybe TRBD1 (6 bases). The V end lost 1 base, the J end lost 2 bases, and 9 bases lay between the germline ends. CDR1 is MNHNS and CDR2 is SASEGT in the germline V gene. The CDR3 sequence is 14 residues long. The DNA for the CDR3 is TGTGCCAGCAGTGAAGTGGCAGGGGCCTACGAGCAGTACTTC. This codes for CASSEVAGAYEQYF.

In the case of this clonotype: A read error may explain this, as a much larger clone is one base away. This chain connects TRBV5-6 to TRBJ1-4; D perhaps matches TRBD1 (5 bases). Germline assignment: CDR1 SGHDT and CDR2 YYEEEE. The V end was cut by 4 bases, the J end by 8 bases, with 15 bases between. This CDR3 is built from 14 residues. CDR3 in amino acids: CASSPSGVFEKLFF. As DNA, the CDR3 is TGTGCCAGCAGCCCCTCGGGGGTATTCGAAAAACTGTTTTTT.

This clonotype appeared many times. The chain links TRBV11-2 to TRBJ2-5, with TRBD1 identical over 7 bases. CDR3 length: 15 residues. Unmatched junction bases numbered 5, after V lost 2 bases and J lost 2 bases. CDR1 and CDR2 (germline): SGHAT, FQNNGV. This CDR3 is CASSLSTGVQETQYF. CDR3 nucleotide sequence: TGTGCCAGCAGCTTAAGTACAGGGGTTCAAGAGACCCAGTACTTC.

This clonotype came up a few times. The V call is TRBV28, the J call TRBJ1-6, with 9 bases fitting TRBD1. Germline values: CDR1 MDHEN, CDR2 SYDVKM. The CDR3 contains 15 residues. V trimming: 5 bases; J trimming: 6 bases; junction bases outside the gene matches: 5. The CDR3 sequence: CASSLQTGGNSPLHF. CDR3 bases: TGTGCCAGCAGTCTACAGACAGGGGGTAATTCACCCCTCCACTTT.

In the case of this clonotype: As the CDR3 is not closed by the conserved phenylalanine or tryptophan, this likely results from a read error. This chain links TRBV28 with TRBJ2-5; the D is unclear. Looked up from germline, CDR1 is MDHEN and CDR2 is SYDVKM. The CDR3 consists of 13 residues. The ends were cut back, 7 bases at V and 1 base at J, with 10 bases in the middle. In DNA, the CDR3 is TGTGCCAGCAATCCGAACACCCAAGAGACCCAGTACTCC. As protein: CASNPNTQETQYS.

Regarding this clonotype: A read error may explain this, as a much larger clone is one base away. The chain combines TRBV6-1 with TRBJ1-1; a possible D gene is TRBD1 (5 bases). CDR1 and CDR2 from the germline V gene are MNHNS and SASEGT. This CDR3 region has 14 residues. This chain's CDR3 is CAGSEFRGAFRTFF. The CDR3 nucleotides read TGTGCCGGCAGTGAATTCCGAGGGGCTTTTAGAACTTTCTTT.